This is a list of T cell receptor beta chains from one sample in a study of glioma-infiltrating T cells after dendritic cell vaccination. Sequenced by immunoSEQ multiplex PCR; TCRdb stores in-frame clones only, minus some. The sample contains around 58,000 clones, around 86% of which appear only once. The material sequenced was blood, taken before dendritic cell vaccination. These receptors all stem from a human donor with glioblastoma. CDR3s include the opening cysteine and the closing phenylalanine or tryptophan. Each record gives: clone size, D gene, V gene, J gene, CDR3 DNA, CDR3 protein. The D gene is left open where the match is weak. Some rows have no size entry. The others give once, few or many, or a class for an expanded clone.

clone size: few; D gene: -; V gene: TRBV28; J gene: TRBJ1-5; CDR3 DNA: TGTGCCAGCACCATTTCGAAGGGGACTAGCCAGCCCCAGCATTTT; CDR3 protein: CASTISKGTSQPQHF
clone size: few; D gene: TRBD1; V gene: TRBV28; J gene: TRBJ2-7; CDR3 DNA: TGTGCCAGCAGTTTCGTCGACAGGGCCGGCCACGAGCAGTACTTC; CDR3 protein: CASSFVDRAGHEQYF
clone size: -; D gene: TRBD2; V gene: TRBV4-1; J gene: TRBJ2-1; CDR3 DNA: TGCGCCAGCAGCCAGCCGGGACTAGCCTACAATGAGCAGTTCTTC; CDR3 protein: CASSQPGLAYNEQFF
clone size: -; D gene: -; V gene: TRBV28; J gene: TRBJ1-3; CDR3 DNA: TGTGCCAGCAGTTGGAGGACCACCCCTGGAAACACCATATATTTT; CDR3 protein: CASSWRTTPGNTIYF
clone size: -; D gene: -; V gene: TRBV29-1; J gene: TRBJ2-5; CDR3 DNA: TGCAGCGCCGAACTAGATCGAGAGACCCAGTACTTC; CDR3 protein: CSAELDRETQYF
clone size: -; D gene: -; V gene: TRBV2; J gene: TRBJ2-3; CDR3 DNA: TGTGCCAGCAGCCGGGAAGGAGCAGATACGCAGTATTTT; CDR3 protein: CASSREGADTQYF
clone size: few; D gene: -; V gene: TRBV5-5; J gene: TRBJ1-6; CDR3 DNA: TGTGCCAGCAGCCTGAGAAGCGGGGGTAATTCACCCCTCCACTTT; CDR3 protein: CASSLRSGGNSPLHF
clone size: -; D gene: -; V gene: TRBV4-1; J gene: TRBJ1-6; CDR3 DNA: TGCGCCAGCAGCCGGGAAGACGGAGGCTCACCCCTCCACTTT; CDR3 protein: CASSREDGGSPLHF
clone size: -; D gene: TRBD2; V gene: TRBV7-2; J gene: TRBJ2-5; CDR3 DNA: TGTGCCAGCAGCTTATCGGGACTAGCGGAAGAGACCCAGTACTTC; CDR3 protein: CASSLSGLAEETQYF
clone size: -; D gene: TRBD1; V gene: TRBV9; J gene: TRBJ1-2; CDR3 DNA: TGTGCCAGCAGCTCAACGACAGGGGATGGCTACACCTTC; CDR3 protein: CASSSTTGDGYTF